These 27 T cell receptor beta chains originate from one sample sequenced in a study of Graves' ophthalmopathy and Graves' hyperthyroidism. Amplifying from RNA transcripts, the study obtained TCR beta CDR3 regions. The library came from an HTBI-primed first-round RT-PCR and a second-round multiplex PCR. TCRdb itself ran the multiplex PCR reads through MiXCR, one entry per CDR3 protein. The sample carries 350,000 to 400,000 distinct CDR3 sequences, about 17% recorded once. The sequencing sample was made of peripheral blood. The receptors originated from a woman between 18 and 29 years old with Graves' ophthalmopathy.

This clonotype was detected only a few times. This chain links TRBV5-1 with TRBJ2-7; the D is unclear. Germline values: CDR1 SGHRS, CDR2 YFSETQ. Trimming pared 0 bases from V and 7 bases from J, leaving 14 bases between. This CDR3 is 14 amino acids long. This CDR3 is CASSLEGGVGEQYF. CDR3 bases: TGCGCCAGCAGCTTGGAGGGTGGGGTCGGAGAGCAGTACTTC.

This clonotype has ten or more counts. This chain joins TRBV19 and TRBJ2-7; no definite D call. With 2 bases removed from V and 4 bases from J, the gap between germline ends came to 15 bases. The CDR3 has 15 residues. Germline V gene sequence: CDR1 LNHDA, CDR2 SQIVND (reference sequence). The CDR3 nucleotides read TGTGCCAGTAGTATAACGACGATCTTCGGGTACGAGCAGTACTTC. It yields the protein CASSITTIFGYEQYF.

This clonotype was seen repeatedly, ten times or more. The genes are TRBV18 and TRBJ2-7, with D perhaps matching TRBD2 (6 bases). Per the germline V gene, CDR1 is KGHSH and CDR2 is LQKENI. V lost 3 bases to trimming and J lost 3 bases, with 9 bases between them. This CDR3 is 13 amino acids long. The CDR3, as DNA: TGTGCCAGCTCACCCGGCGGGGACTACGAGCAGTACTTC. Amino acid sequence: CASSPGGDYEQYF.

This clonotype was picked up many times. The genes are TRBV20-1 and TRBJ1-1; D is possibly TRBD1 (6 bases). CDR1 is DFQATT and CDR2 is SNEGSKA in the germline V gene (reference sequence). V was cut by 6 bases and J by 0 bases, with 14 bases left in between. The CDR3 consists of 14 residues. CDR3 amino acids: CSATYRGVNTEAFF. DNA of the CDR3: TGCAGTGCCACTTATAGGGGGGTGAACACTGAAGCTTTCTTT.

This clonotype was observed many times. V usage is TRBV27 and J usage is TRBJ2-7, with D perhaps matching TRBD1 or TRBD2 (5 bases each). Germline V gives CDR1 MNHEY, CDR2 SMNVEV (reference sequence). The CDR3 runs to 18 residues. V shed 4 bases and J shed 2 bases, with 24 bases lying between them. CDR3 coding DNA: TGTGCCAGCAGTTCACTATTAAGTGCGAGGGACGGGGCCTACGAGCAGTACTTC. Translating gives CASSSLLSARDGAYEQYF.

This clonotype was observed many times. This chain links TRBV14 with TRBJ2-2, with D unclear. The CDR3 is 14 amino acids. Per the germline V gene, CDR1 is SGHDN and CDR2 is FVKESK. The V and J ends lost 6 bases and 3 bases respectively, with 11 bases between them. CDR3 coding DNA: TGTGCCAGCAGATCCAGTATGGACACCGGGGAGCTGTTTTTT. This codes for CASRSSMDTGELFF.

The table lists this clonotype with many counts. This sequence joins TRBV6-1 and TRBJ2-2; D unresolved. The germline V gene has CDR1 MNHNS and CDR2 SASEGT. Trimming cost V 5 bases and J 6 bases, with 16 bases left between them. CDR3 size: 15 residues. CDR3 sequence (DNA): TGTGCCAGCAGTCCCTGGACCTACCCTCCCGGGGAGCTGTTTTTT. Translating it yields CASSPWTYPPGELFF.

This clonotype was picked up many times. The rearrangement links TRBV7-8 to TRBJ2-3; D remains ambiguous. Trimming removed 3 bases from V and 4 bases from J, with 11 bases in between. Germline V lookup: CDR1 SGHVS, CDR2 FQNEAQ. This CDR3 region has 14 residues. CDR3 nucleotide sequence: TGTGCCAGCAGCTTCGGGCCCCGCGCAGATACGCAGTATTTT. Its translation is CASSFGPRADTQYF.

The table lists this clonotype with many counts. The rearrangement uses TRBV7-2 and TRBJ1-2; 7 bases agree with TRBD1. Germline assignment: CDR1 SGHTA and CDR2 FQGNSA. CDR3 length: 15 amino acids. V dropped 5 bases and J dropped 0; count of bases not matched to a gene: 6. The CDR3 reads CASSRRDRANYGYTF. The DNA for the CDR3 is TGTGCCAGCAGCCGACGGGACAGAGCTAACTATGGCTACACCTTC.

In this sample, this clonotype turned up many times. The chain employs TRBV20-1 and TRBJ1-3, with D hard to call. The V end lost 3 bases, the J end lost 4 bases, and 25 bases lay between the germline ends. CDR3 length: 18 residues. Germline values: CDR1 DFQATT, CDR2 SNEGSKA (reference sequence). CDR3 residues: CSARLPAHPSTEGNTIYF. The CDR3 nucleotides read TGCAGTGCTAGGTTGCCCGCTCACCCTTCAACGGAGGGAAACACCATATATTTT.

This clonotype occurred many times. The chain is built from TRBV19 and TRBJ2-2, with TRBD2 matching over 11 bases. The CDR3 is made up of 15 amino acids. V shed 8 bases, J shed 6 bases, and the junction held 8 bases outside the gene matches. Per the germline V gene, CDR1 is LNHDA and CDR2 is SQIVND (reference sequence). Here the CDR3 DNA reads TGTGCCAGTCGAGTTACTAGCGGGAGCGCCGGGGAGCTGTTTTTT. Translation: CASRVTSGSAGELFF.

Points on this clonotype: The junction departs from the called germline gene at one end, perhaps through a read error. The chain recombines TRBV6-1 with TRBJ1-2; tentative D call: TRBD1 (5 bases). CDR1 and CDR2 from the germline V gene are MNHNS and SASEGT. The length of the CDR3 is 14 residues. In nucleotides, the CDR3 is TGTGCCAGCACACGAATCCTAGGGGAAGGACCCGATGACTTC. Its protein product is CASTRILGEGPDDF.

The J gene is TRBJ2-7, the V gene TRBV27; a weak D match, TRBD2 (6 bases). The CDR3 has 14 residues. Germline CDR1 is MNHEY and CDR2 is SMNVEV (reference sequence). Trimming cost V 2 bases and J 3 bases, with 11 bases left between them. CDR3 in DNA: TGTGCCAGCAGTTTACGGCGGGACTTCTACGAGCAGTACTTC. Residues: CASSLRRDFYEQYF.

This clonotype was seen repeatedly, ten times or more. The chain is built from TRBV28 and TRBJ1-6, with D unclear. The CDR3 totals 14 residues. V lost 5 bases and J lost 9, with 14 bases in between. Looked up from germline, CDR1 is MDHEN and CDR2 is SYDVKM. The CDR3 DNA sequence: TGTGCCAGCAGTCCTCTGGGGAATGCTTCACCCCTCCACTTT. It specifies CASSPLGNASPLHF. Full variable domain (missing parts from reference TRBV28 and TRBJ1-6): DVKVTQSSRYLVKRTGEKVFLECVQDMDHENMFWYRQDPGLGLRLIYFSYDVKMKEKGDIPEGYSVSREKKERFSLILESASTNQTSMYLCASSPLGNASPLHFGNGTRLTVT.

At least ten counts were recorded for this clonotype. The chain is built from TRBV5-6 and TRBJ1-5, with D perhaps TRBD1 (6 bases). The CDR3 runs 15 residues. Trimming stripped 4 bases from V and 3 bases from J, with 14 bases between. Germline V gene sequence: CDR1 SGHDT, CDR2 YYEEEE. This CDR3 is CASSLRGRFNQPQHF. CDR3 sequence (DNA): TGTGCCAGCAGCCTCAGGGGCAGGTTCAATCAGCCCCAGCATTTT.

This clonotype was seen repeatedly, ten times or more. The chain joins TRBV6-2 or TRBV6-3 to TRBJ2-7; 9 nucleotides match TRBD2. Trimming at V came to 1 base and at J to 1 base, leaving 2 bases not matched to a gene. Looked up from germline, CDR1 is MNHEY and CDR2 is SVGEGT. The CDR3 has 15 residues. This CDR3 is CASSYYLAGSYEQYF. The CDR3 coding sequence is TGTGCCAGCAGTTACTATCTAGCGGGATCCTACGAGCAGTACTTC.

This clonotype was counted at least ten times. The rearrangement uses TRBV19 and TRBJ1-5; 12 nucleotides match TRBD1. V was pared by 6 bases and J by 6 bases, with 6 bases of the junction left unmatched. This CDR3 is built from 15 residues. Germline loops: CDR1 LNHDA, CDR2 SQIVND (reference sequence). CDR3 nucleotides: TGTGCCAGTAGGTCGGGACAGGGGGCCGGTCAGCCCCAGCATTTT. Translation: CASRSGQGAGQPQHF.

This clonotype appeared many times. This chain uses TRBV28 with TRBJ1-5; no clear D. V was shortened by 4 bases and J by 6 bases, with 13 bases between the two germline ends. The length of the CDR3 is 14 residues. Germline CDR1 is MDHEN and CDR2 is SYDVKM. Here the CDR3 reads CASSSPVGFQPQHF. The CDR3 DNA reads as TGTGCCAGCAGTTCCCCTGTGGGGTTTCAGCCCCAGCATTTT.

The rearrangement uses TRBV11-3 and TRBJ1-1; TRBD1 matches 8 bases. This CDR3 has 15 residues. The trim removed 4 bases at V and 5 bases at J, leaving 9 bases unmatched. The germline CDR1 and CDR2 sequences are SGHNT and YENEEA. The CDR3 loop is CASSSAPGGRTEAFF. CDR3 coding DNA: TGTGCCAGCAGCTCGGCCCCAGGGGGCAGGACTGAAGCTTTCTTT.

The gene calls are TRBV6-2 or TRBV6-3 and TRBJ2-5; D is unresolved. The CDR3 has 12 residues. The germline V gene has CDR1 MNHEY and CDR2 SVGEGT. Trimming shortened V by 5 bases and J by 7 bases, and 11 bases separated the two germline ends. CDR3 sequence (DNA): TGTGCCAGCAGTACAACCCCCGGGACCCAGTACTTC. Translating gives CASSTTPGTQYF.

V usage is TRBV2 and J usage is TRBJ1-2; the D is unclear. This CDR3 is 14 amino acids long. V was shortened by 0 bases and J by 7 bases, with 12 bases between the two germline ends. CDR1 and CDR2 (germline): SNHLY, FYNNEI. CDR3 sequence reads: CASSEALQLAGYTF. The DNA for the CDR3 is TGTGCCAGCAGTGAAGCGCTTCAACTAGCTGGCTACACCTTC. The full variable domain, in which reference TRBV2 and TRBJ1-2 provide the parts outside the CDR3, is EPEVTQTPSHQVTQMGQEVILRCVPISNHLYFYWYRQILGQKVEFLVSFYNNEISEKSEIFDDQFSVERPDGSNFTLKIRSTKLEDSAMYFCASSEALQLAGYTFGSGTRLTVV.

CDR3 region: CAIGADYEQYF. The CDR3 DNA sequence: TGTGCCATCGGGGCGGACTACGAGCAGTACTTC. V and J are TRBV10-3 and TRBJ2-7; perhaps TRBD1 as D (5 bases). Per the germline V gene, CDR1 is ENHRY and CDR2 is SYGVKD. V lost 8 bases and J lost 3, with 8 bases in between. CDR3 length equals 11 residues.

This clonotype was seen repeatedly, ten times or more. The rearrangement links TRBV28 to TRBJ2-7; 10 nucleotides match TRBD2. Germline V gives CDR1 MDHEN, CDR2 SYDVKM. This CDR3 spans 15 amino acids. Losses at the gene ends were 8 bases for V and 7 bases for J; bases not matched to a gene: 14. CDR3 amino acids: CASLRRLAGVGEQYF. CDR3 bases: TGTGCCAGCCTGAGGCGGCTAGCGGGAGTTGGTGAGCAGTACTTC.

This clonotype was seen repeatedly, ten times or more. A much bigger clone sits one base away, suggesting this may be a read error. The chain uses TRBV18 and TRBJ1-1, with D perhaps matching TRBD1 (5 bases). The CDR3 length is 13 residues. The germline V and J ends were trimmed by 4 bases and 3 bases, with 9 bases remaining between them. CDR1 is KGHSH, CDR2 LQKENI, per germline. The CDR3 is CASSHGADTEAFF. The CDR3 DNA sequence: TGTGCCAGCTCACACGGGGCGGACACTGAAGCTTTCTTT.

This clonotype appeared many times. This sequence joins TRBV7-8 and TRBJ1-2; weak D call: TRBD1 (6 bases). Germline loops: CDR1 SGHVS, CDR2 FQNEAQ. The CDR3 is 15 amino acids. The V gene lost 5 bases and the J gene lost 7 bases, with 20 bases spanning the gap. The CDR3 protein is CASSHPFGGARGYTF. CDR3 nucleotide sequence: TGTGCCAGCAGCCACCCTTTCGGGGGGGCGCGTGGCTACACCTTC.

In its sample, this clonotype was seen many times. This chain's CDR3 is CASGRYYNSPLHF. In nucleotides, the CDR3 is TGTGCCAGCGGACGGTACTATAATTCACCCCTCCACTTT. The rearrangement links TRBV6-2 or TRBV6-3 to TRBJ1-6; D is ambiguous. Germline loops: CDR1 MNHEY, CDR2 SVGEGT. This CDR3 contains 13 residues. The ends were cut back, 8 bases at V and 3 bases at J, with 8 bases in the middle.

This clonotype was observed at least ten times. The V call is TRBV12-3 or TRBV12-4, the J call TRBJ2-2, with D unresolved. V was clipped by 6 bases and J by 2 bases, with 10 bases between them. The CDR3 covers 14 residues. The CDR3, as DNA: TGTGCCAGCAGAGGTAGTCCTAACACCGGGGAGCTGTTTTTT. Protein product: CASRGSPNTGELFF.